Described below is a single T cell receptor beta chain sequence and its context. Its target is not known. V lost 5 bases to trimming and J lost 0 bases, with 14 bases between them. The CDR3 has 16 amino acids. Germline lookup yields CDR1 SGHAT and CDR2 FQNNGV. The data stem from a study of graft-versus-host responses after intestinal transplantation. Regarding the study as a whole: Early post-transplant declines in HvG were associated with peak levels of circulating GvH clones.

The repertoire was sequenced with immunoSEQ multiplex PCR; TCRdb's copy has only in-frame clones and lacks some. This sample has 90,000 to 95,000 clones, with approximately 92% found just once. The sequence was obtained from a human donor who received an intestinal transplant. The rearrangement joins TRBV11-2 to TRBJ2-1; possible D gene TRBD2, 5 bases. The specimen was unstimulated CD8+ T cells sorted from spleen or lymph node cells, collected before intestinal transplant. The CDR3 DNA sequence: TGTGCCAGCAGCGAAAGTAGCGCCTACTCCTACAATGAGCAGTTCTTC. Protein product: CASSESSAYSYNEQFF.